The 27 T cell receptor beta chains presented below share a single source sample, sequenced in a study of T cells after somatic rescue of genetic block. Clones were read by immunoSEQ multiplex PCR, and TCRdb kept only the in-frame ones, dropping some. The table has 80,000 to 100,000 clones, 85% to 90% seen once. The specimen was peripheral blood mononuclear cells (PBMCs). These receptors were taken from a young woman.

The chain combines TRBV18 with TRBJ2-1, with 8 nucleotides matching TRBD2. Germline V gene sequence: CDR1 KGHSH, CDR2 LQKENI. This CDR3 is 14 amino acids long. With V trimmed by 1 base and J by 6 bases, 2 bases remained unmatched. CDR3 DNA: TGTGCCAGCTCACCACTTACTAGCGGCAATGAGCAGTTCTTC. Translated: CASSPLTSGNEQFF.

V and J are TRBV6-5 and TRBJ1-1; 8 bases fit TRBD1. V lost 5 bases to trimming and J lost 6 bases; unmatched junction nucleotides: 8. The germline CDR1 and CDR2 sequences are MNHEY and SVGAGI. The CDR3 has 14 amino acids. The CDR3 DNA sequence: TGTGCCAGCAGTCGCGGACAGGGACTCTCTGAAGCTTTCTTT. Protein product: CASSRGQGLSEAFF.

This clone was seen just once. The V gene is TRBV27, the J gene TRBJ2-7, with D possibly TRBD1 on 7 matching bases. V was clipped by 5 bases and J by 7 bases, with 21 bases between them. Germline V gives CDR1 MNHEY, CDR2 SMNVEV (reference sequence). This CDR3 contains 15 residues. The CDR3 DNA sequence: TGTGCCAGCAGTCCCCAGGGGGACTGGGGCGGGGAGCAGTACTTC. The encoded protein is CASSPQGDWGGEQYF.

J is TRBJ2-1 and V is TRBV6-4, with 10 nucleotides matching TRBD1. Germline V CDR1 and CDR2: MRHNA, SNTAGT. V shed 5 bases, J shed 5 bases, and the junction held 9 bases outside the gene matches. The CDR3 runs to 16 residues. This chain's CDR3 is CASSTEAGTGDNEQFF. The DNA of the CDR3 is TGTGCCAGCAGTACCGAAGCCGGGACAGGGGACAATGAGCAGTTCTTC.

This chain joins TRBV7-6 and TRBJ1-1, with D possibly being TRBD1 (6 bases). This CDR3 spans 14 amino acids. Germline CDR1 and CDR2: SGHVS and FNYEAQ. Trimming removed 3 bases from V and 5 bases from J, with 13 bases in between. CDR3 sequence reads: CASSFSGGQTEAFF. CDR3 in DNA: TGTGCCAGCAGCTTCAGCGGGGGGCAGACTGAAGCTTTCTTT.

The chain carries TRBV6-6 and TRBJ2-5; TRBD1 matches at 11 bases. This CDR3 has 15 residues. The V segment lost 5 bases and the J segment 4 bases; nucleotides outside the gene matches: 6. CDR1 and CDR2 (germline): MNHNY, SVGAGI (reference sequence). CDR3 nucleotide sequence: TGTGCCAGCAGTATACCGGGACAGGGGGTAGAGACCCAGTACTTC. Residues: CASSIPGQGVETQYF.

The rearrangement uses TRBV10-3 and TRBJ2-7; 12 bases line up with TRBD2. The CDR3 sequence is 14 residues long. Germline V lookup: CDR1 ENHRY, CDR2 SYGVKD. After removal of 6 bases from V and 2 bases from J, the junction contained 2 bases not matched to a gene. The CDR3 DNA reads TGTGCCATCAGCCCTAGCGGGAGGGCCTACGAGCAGTACTTC. This codes for CAISPSGRAYEQYF.

This chain uses TRBV15 with TRBJ2-7; unclear D gene. This CDR3 has 13 residues. V was cut by 1 base and J by 6 bases, with 10 bases left in between. The germline gives CDR1 LNHNV, CDR2 YYDKDF (reference sequence). CDR3 DNA: TGTGCCACCAGCAGAGTAGGAGATCCCGAGCAGTACTTC. Translating it yields CATSRVGDPEQYF.

This chain links TRBV29-1 with TRBJ2-3; a possible D gene is TRBD1 (6 bases). The CDR3 runs to 17 residues. Deletions cut 3 bases from V and 0 bases from J, with 19 bases between. In germline, CDR1 is SQVTM, CDR2 ANQGSEA. Here the CDR3 reads CSVELRTATKSTDTQYF. CDR3 sequence (DNA): TGCAGCGTTGAGCTGCGGACAGCAACAAAAAGCACAGATACGCAGTATTTT.

This clone was recorded only once. The CDR3 spells CASSLGQRTYEQYF. The CDR3 DNA reads TGTGCCAGTAGCCTGGGGCAGCGCACCTACGAGCAGTACTTC. The gene calls are TRBV19 and TRBJ2-7; tentatively, D is TRBD1 (5 bases). Trimming pared 6 bases from V and 2 bases from J, leaving 14 bases between. The germline gives CDR1 LNHDA, CDR2 SQIVND (reference sequence). The CDR3 covers 14 residues.

Here the CDR3 DNA reads TGCGCCAGCAGCCAGCAGGGGGGCGGGGAGACCCAGTACTTC. Translation: CASSQQGGGETQYF. The J gene is TRBJ2-5, the V gene TRBV4-1, with a weak D call TRBD1 (7 bases). Trimming cost V 3 bases and J 5 bases, with 13 bases left between them. This CDR3 has 14 residues. Germline lookup yields CDR1 MGHRA and CDR2 YSYEKL.

The chain links TRBV11-3 to TRBJ1-1; no clear D. V was clipped by 5 bases and J by 4 bases, with 11 bases between them. Looked up from germline, CDR1 is SGHNT and CDR2 is YENEEA. The CDR3 sequence is 13 residues long. CDR3 protein: CASSSRGSTEAFF. The CDR3 nucleotides read TGTGCCAGCAGCAGCCGGGGATCCACTGAAGCTTTCTTT.

The chain is built from TRBV10-1 and TRBJ2-7, with unresolved D. Germline-derived CDR1 and CDR2 are WNHNN and SYGVQD (reference sequence). Trimming pared 8 bases from V and 0 bases from J, leaving 5 bases between. The CDR3 totals 11 residues. CDR3 protein: CASPSSYEQYF. The CDR3, as DNA: TGCGCCAGCCCTTCCTCCTACGAGCAGTACTTC.

The chain joins TRBV27 to TRBJ2-1; D gene unclear. From germline, CDR1 is MNHEY and CDR2 SMNVEV (reference sequence). Trimming pared 6 bases from V and 3 bases from J, leaving 3 bases between. This CDR3 region has 11 residues. The CDR3 DNA is TGTGCCAGCAGGGACTACAATGAGCAGTTCTTC. Protein: CASRDYNEQFF.

V is TRBV5-4 and J is TRBJ2-1; 9 nucleotides match TRBD2. CDR3 length: 19 amino acids. Germline CDR1 and CDR2: SGHNT and YYREEE (reference sequence). J gave up 4 bases and V 0 bases, and 14 bases lay outside the gene matches. The CDR3 nucleotides read TGTGCCAGCAGCTTGGGAGGCGGGAGGGCCAGGCTAATGTACAATGAGCAGTTCTTC. This encodes CASSLGGGRARLMYNEQFF.

The chain carries TRBV12-5 and TRBJ1-3; D unresolved. The germline V gene encodes CDR1 LGHNT and CDR2 FRNRAP. This CDR3 has 13 residues. The CDR3: CASGWNSGNTIYF. The CDR3 DNA sequence: TGTGCCTCCGGGTGGAACTCTGGAAACACCATATATTTT.

This chain connects TRBV10-2 to TRBJ1-1; D is uncertain. V shed 6 bases and J shed 1 base, with 9 bases lying between them. Looked up from germline, CDR1 is WSHSY and CDR2 is SAAADI. This CDR3 is built from 13 residues. The chain's CDR3 is CASSVAENTEAFF. The CDR3 DNA reads TGCGCCAGCAGCGTTGCGGAGAACACTGAAGCTTTCTTT.

The V call is TRBV18, the J call TRBJ1-5, with D unclear. Germline V CDR1 and CDR2: KGHSH, LQKENI. V lost 4 bases, J lost 2 bases, and 9 bases lay in between. The CDR3 consists of 14 residues. The CDR3 spells CASSQESGNQPQHF. As DNA, the CDR3 is TGTGCCAGCTCACAGGAGTCAGGCAATCAGCCCCAGCATTTT.

This chain links TRBV7-9 with TRBJ2-3, with D unresolved. The CDR3 has 14 residues. Per germline, CDR1 SEHNR and CDR2 FQNEAQ (reference sequence). V lost 1 base to trimming and J lost 0 bases, with 5 bases between them. Here the CDR3 DNA reads TGTGCCAGCAGCTTAGGGGTCAGCACAGATACGCAGTATTTT. Protein: CASSLGVSTDTQYF.

The V and J genes are TRBV5-4 and TRBJ1-1, with D unresolved. V was shortened by 4 bases and J by 4 bases, with 17 bases between the two germline ends. The CDR3 totals 15 residues. CDR1 is SGHNT and CDR2 is YYREEE in the germline V gene (reference sequence). Here the CDR3 DNA reads TGTGCCAGCAGCGGCCTGTCGAGGCAGGCCACTGAAGCTTTCTTT. It yields the protein CASSGLSRQATEAFF. Together with reference TRBV5-4 and TRBJ1-1, the CDR3 gives the full variable domain: ETGVTQSPTHLIKTRGQQVTLRCSSQSGHNTVSWYQQALGQGPQFIFQYYREEENGRGNFPPRFSGLQFPNYSSELNVNALELDDSALYLCASSGLSRQATEAFFGQGTRLTVV.

V is TRBV19 and J is TRBJ2-2; 14 positions match TRBD2. V shed 2 bases, J shed 7 bases, and the junction held 9 bases outside the gene matches. Germline loops: CDR1 LNHDA, CDR2 SQIVND (reference sequence). The CDR3 has 18 amino acids. CDR3 in DNA: TGTGCCAGTAGTATACTAGGACTAGCGGGAGGTCGTAGCGGGGAGCTGTTTTTT. It encodes CASSILGLAGGRSGELFF.

In this sample, this clone turned up a few times. This chain connects TRBV7-8 to TRBJ2-7; TRBD1 might be the D (6 bases). This CDR3 is built from 14 residues. V lost 5 bases to trimming and J lost 4 bases, with 15 bases between them. In germline, CDR1 is SGHVS, CDR2 FQNEAQ. The CDR3 spells CASSPQGRNYEQYF. The CDR3 coding sequence is TGTGCCAGCAGCCCCCAGGGGCGCAATTACGAGCAGTACTTC.

The chain combines TRBV9 with TRBJ2-1, with 8 bases lining up with TRBD2. The length of the CDR3 is 17 residues. Germline assignment: CDR1 SGDLS and CDR2 YYNGEE. V lost 0 bases, J lost 2 bases, and 7 bases stayed unmatched. The CDR3 DNA sequence: TGTGCCAGCAGCGTAGACGGGAGGGTTAGCCCCTACAATGAGCAGTTCTTC. It specifies CASSVDGRVSPYNEQFF.

The chain combines TRBV19 with TRBJ1-5; D remains ambiguous. CDR1 and CDR2 (germline): LNHDA, SQIVND (reference sequence). The CDR3 sequence is 15 residues long. V lost 0 bases and J 0 bases, leaving 6 bases between the germline ends. Here the CDR3 reads CASSIDHVSNQPQHF. The CDR3 DNA follows: TGTGCCAGTAGTATAGACCATGTTAGCAATCAGCCCCAGCATTTT.

The V and J genes are TRBV10-3 and TRBJ2-5, with a possible D match to TRBD2 (6 bases). V lost 7 bases and J lost 5, with 14 bases in between. Germline V gene sequence: CDR1 ENHRY, CDR2 SYGVKD. The CDR3 totals 13 residues. Here the CDR3 DNA reads TGTGCCATCACTAGCGCCGACGGGGAGACCCAGTACTTC. Translated: CAITSADGETQYF.

The V call is TRBV5-1, the J call TRBJ1-1; the D gene is possibly TRBD1 (5 bases). Germline-derived CDR1 and CDR2 are SGHRS and YFSETQ. This CDR3 has 15 amino acids. V lost 3 bases, J lost 4 bases, and 16 bases lay in between. The CDR3 here is CASSSTGGVGTEAFF. CDR3 bases: TGCGCCAGCAGCTCAACCGGGGGGGTCGGCACTGAAGCTTTCTTT. Combining the CDR3 with reference TRBV5-1 and TRBJ1-1 gives the whole variable domain KAGVTQTPRYLIKTRGQQVTLSCSPISGHRSVSWYQQTPGQGLQFLFEYFSETQRNKGNFPGRFSGRQFSNSRSEMNVSTLELGDSALYLCASSSTGGVGTEAFFGQGTRLTVV.

V and J are TRBV25-1 and TRBJ2-7; TRBD1 matches at 8 bases. CDR1 is MGHDK and CDR2 is SYGVNS in the germline V gene. The ends lost 6 bases at V and 5 bases at J; junction bases unmatched: 6. This CDR3 is 13 amino acids long. Here the CDR3 DNA reads TGTGCCAGCAGGCCAGGGGGCAGCGACGAGCAGTACTTC. Translated: CASRPGGSDEQYF.